These 4 T cell receptor beta chains share one sample of origin, sequenced in a study of cytomegalovirus exposure and HLA in healthy donors. Vbeta (60) and Jbeta (13) primers were used in the PCR. Clones were read by immunoSEQ multiplex PCR, and TCRdb kept only the in-frame ones, dropping some. The sample contains roughly 160,000 clones, over 80% of which appear only once. Sequenced material: PBMCs. These receptors all stem from a boy between 2 and 10 years old in good health and CMV-seronegative.

The V and J genes are TRBV19 and TRBJ2-5, with D possibly being TRBD2 (6 bases). Germline CDR1 reads LNHDA; CDR2 reads SQIVND (reference sequence). V lost 7 bases and J 4 bases, leaving 16 bases between the germline ends. The CDR3 extends over 14 amino acids. The CDR3 region has the DNA TGTGCCAGTAACGGGGAGGAGGGGCGAGAGACCCAGTACTTC. Its protein product is CASNGEEGRETQYF.

The chain is built from TRBV7-2 and TRBJ2-2; weak D call: TRBD2 (5 bases). Germline CDR1 and CDR2: SGHTA and FQGNSA. Trimming pared 4 bases from V and 10 bases from J, leaving 7 bases between. CDR3 length equals 11 residues. This CDR3 is CASSSGLELFF. The CDR3 region has the DNA TGTGCCAGCAGCTCCGGACTGGAGCTGTTTTTT.

The chain employs TRBV19 and TRBJ1-4; D ambiguous. The CDR3 sequence is 12 residues long. Trimming stripped 10 bases from V and 8 bases from J, with 14 bases between. Germline values: CDR1 LNHDA, CDR2 SQIVND (reference sequence). The CDR3, as DNA: TGTGCCACCCGGGAGTCTAGGGAAAAACTGTTTTTT. Amino acid sequence: CATRESREKLFF.

In its sample, this clone was seen once. The chain links TRBV7-9 to TRBJ2-1; TRBD2 matches 11 bases. The CDR3 covers 17 residues. V was pared by 2 bases and J by 6 bases, with 9 bases of the junction left unmatched. CDR1 SEHNR and CDR2 FQNEAQ come from the germline V gene (reference sequence). The CDR3 sequence: CASSLPLTSGDSNEQFF. The CDR3 nucleotides are TGTGCCAGCAGCTTACCTCTGACTAGCGGGGACTCCAATGAGCAGTTCTTC. Full variable domain (remainder filled in from reference TRBV7-9 and TRBJ2-1): DTGVSQNPRHKITKRGQNVTFRCDPISEHNRLYWYRQTLGQGPEFLTYFQNEAQLEKSRLLSDRFSAERPKGSFSTLEIQRTEQGDSAMYLCASSLPLTSGDSNEQFFGPGTRLTVL.